Following are 2 T cell receptor beta chains from one sample sequenced in a study of cytomegalovirus exposure and HLA in healthy donors. PCR amplification relied on 60 Vbeta primers (plus 13 Jbeta primers). The protocol was immunoSEQ multiplex PCR, while the TCRdb copy is restricted to in-frame clones and leaves out a portion. The table has fewer than 200,000 clones, 60% to 80% seen once. Sequencing was performed on PBMCs. These receptors were taken from a man aged 18 to 30 in good health and CMV-seropositive.

This clone was seen only a few times. The chain links TRBV5-4 to TRBJ2-5; the match to TRBD2 covers 8 bases. The J call may be wrong; the DNA end is better matched by TRBJ2-7. The germline gives CDR1 SGHNT, CDR2 YYREEE (reference sequence). This CDR3 is built from 14 residues. Written as DNA, the CDR3 is TGTGCCAGCAGCCCTCGGGCTAGCGGGTACGAGCAGTACTTC. It yields the protein CASSPRASGYEQYF.

The chain joins TRBV18 to TRBJ1-2, with unresolved D. The germline V and J ends were trimmed by 2 bases and 8 bases, with 21 bases remaining between them. Germline CDR1 reads KGHSH; CDR2 reads LQKENI. This CDR3 region has 16 residues. CDR3 in DNA: TGTGCCAGCTCACCAACCATAGACCTCCCAGGTTCCGGCTACACCTTC. It translates to CASSPTIDLPGSGYTF.